Listed here are 28 T cell receptor beta chains from one sample, sequenced in a study of blood T cell repertoires in COVID-19 (TCRdb year 2020). The library was generated by the immunoSEQ multiplex PCR assay. What TCRdb holds here is the immuneACCESS table cut down to in-frame rearrangements. Part of the clones is not present; checked against another copy, under half of the missing clones reflect an unresolved V gene, and the others are unexplained. The sample profile shows tens of thousands of clones; approximately 81% of them were found once. The top ten clones comprise about a sixth of the sample. The sequenced sample was peripheral blood. All receptors come from a woman aged 60-70 years with acute or convalescent COVID-19.

This chain joins TRBV7-9 and TRBJ2-2; D uncertain. The V end lost 5 bases, the J end lost 3 bases, and 13 bases lay between the germline ends. CDR3 size: 15 residues. Germline V CDR1 and CDR2: SEHNR, FQNEAQ (reference sequence). CDR3 loop: CASSLLLADTGELFF. CDR3 DNA: TGTGCCAGCAGCCTATTACTGGCGGACACCGGGGAGCTGTTTTTT.

The chain has TRBV9 and TRBJ2-2; D gene unclear. With 1 base removed from V and 1 base from J, the gap between germline ends came to 14 bases. This CDR3 comprises 17 residues. The germline CDR1 and CDR2 sequences are SGDLS and YYNGEE. CDR3 sequence (DNA): TGTGCCAGCAGCGTACGGGTCATGACGGGGAACACCGGGGAGCTGTTTTTT. Translated, it gives CASSVRVMTGNTGELFF.

CDR3 in DNA: TGTGCCAGTAGTATGACAGCTACTAACTATGGCTACACCTTC. It translates to CASSMTATNYGYTF. The chain recombines TRBV19 with TRBJ1-2; D perhaps matches TRBD1 (5 bases). Trimming shortened V by 3 bases and J by 0 bases, and 8 bases separated the two germline ends. The CDR3 has 14 residues. CDR1 is LNHDA and CDR2 is SQIVND in the germline V gene (reference sequence).

The genes are TRBV6-4 and TRBJ2-1; the match to TRBD1 covers 7 bases. After removal of 6 bases from V and 0 bases from J, the junction contained 8 bases not matched to a gene. The CDR3 is made up of 16 amino acids. Germline CDR1 MRHNA, CDR2 SNTAGT. The CDR3 DNA reads TGTGCCAGCAGCTCCTACGGGACAGACTCCTACAATGAGCAGTTCTTC. This gives the protein CASSSYGTDSYNEQFF.

The chain recombines TRBV18 with TRBJ2-2, with 16 bases aligning to TRBD2. The germline gives CDR1 KGHSH, CDR2 LQKENI. The J segment lost 3 bases and the V segment lost 2 bases, leaving 9 bases of the junction unmatched. This CDR3 is 20 amino acids long. CDR3 coding DNA: TGTGCCAGCTCACCATCCCCGGGACTAGCGGGGGGGCAAGACACCGGGGAGCTGTTTTTT. It specifies CASSPSPGLAGGQDTGELFF.

This chain connects TRBV4-1 to TRBJ1-5; 11 nucleotides line up with TRBD1. Germline V gives CDR1 MGHRA, CDR2 YSYEKL. This CDR3 contains 15 residues. V lost 2 bases to trimming and J lost 7 bases; unmatched junction nucleotides: 4. The CDR3 loop reads CASSQWDRGEQPQHF. In DNA, the CDR3 is TGCGCCAGCAGCCAATGGGACAGGGGGGAACAGCCCCAGCATTTT.

CDR3 bases: TGTGCCAGCAGCGTAAGTCCTGGGTTCGGGGGCTACACCTTC. This gives the protein CASSVSPGFGGYTF. This chain links TRBV9 with TRBJ1-2, with D unresolved. Germline values: CDR1 SGDLS, CDR2 YYNGEE. The CDR3 sequence is 14 residues long. Trimming cost V 1 base and J 8 bases, with 15 bases left between them.

This rearrangement joins TRBV6-2 or TRBV6-3 to TRBJ2-3, with D possibly TRBD1 on 6 matching bases. Germline lookup yields CDR1 MNHEY and CDR2 SVGEGT. The CDR3 is made up of 15 amino acids. Trimming removed 4 bases from V and 6 bases from J, with 17 bases in between. The CDR3, as DNA: TGTGCCAGCAGTTTCGGGAACTACAGGGTGGATACGCAGTATTTT. Encoded protein: CASSFGNYRVDTQYF.

The CDR3 sequence is CATSPIDRRTYEQYF. CDR3 DNA: TGTGCCACCAGCCCAATAGACAGGCGAACCTACGAGCAGTACTTC. The V gene is TRBV15, the J gene TRBJ2-7; D is perhaps TRBD1 (6 bases). V lost 5 bases and J 2 bases, leaving 16 bases between the germline ends. The CDR3 is made up of 15 amino acids. Germline V CDR1 and CDR2: LNHNV, YYDKDF (reference sequence). The whole variable domain, filled in from reference TRBV15 and TRBJ2-7, reads DAMVIQNPRYQVTQFGKPVTLSCSQTLNHNVMYWYQQKSSQAPKLLFHYYDKDFNNEADTPDNFQSRRPNTSFCFLDIRSPGLGDTAMYLCATSPIDRRTYEQYFGPGTRLTVT.

This clone was seen only once. J is TRBJ1-1 and V is TRBV4-1; D is perhaps TRBD1 (6 bases). The germline V gene encodes CDR1 MGHRA and CDR2 YSYEKL. The CDR3 is 15 residues long. V lost 2 bases, J lost 4 bases, and 14 bases lay in between. For the CDR3, the DNA is TGCGCCAGCAGCCAATTCCAGGGAGGGGGCACTGAAGCTTTCTTT. Translated, it gives CASSQFQGGGTEAFF.

V usage is TRBV7-9 and J usage is TRBJ2-1, with 7 bases lining up with TRBD1. Germline CDR1 and CDR2: SEHNR and FQNEAQ (reference sequence). Trimming at V came to 7 bases and at J to 0 bases, leaving 3 bases not matched to a gene. There are 14 residues in the CDR3. This chain's CDR3 is CASTDRASYNEQFF. CDR3 DNA sequence: TGTGCCAGCACAGACAGGGCCTCCTACAATGAGCAGTTCTTC.

The CDR3 DNA sequence: TGTGCCAGCAGCTTTGGGTACTATAGCAATCAGCCCCAGCATTTT. The encoded protein is CASSFGYYSNQPQHF. V is TRBV7-2 and J is TRBJ1-5; D gene uncertain. This CDR3 has 15 residues. Germline V CDR1 and CDR2: SGHTA, FQGNSA. V lost 3 bases to trimming and J lost 0 bases, with 9 bases between them. Full variable domain (remainder filled in from reference TRBV7-2 and TRBJ1-5): GAGVSQSPSNKVTEKGKDVELRCDPISGHTALYWYRQSLGQGLEFLIYFQGNSAPDKSGLPSDRFSAERTGGSVSTLTIQRTQQEDSAVYLCASSFGYYSNQPQHFGDGTRLSIL.

The chain has TRBV30 and TRBJ2-2, with no clear D. Germline CDR1 GTSNPN, CDR2 SVGIG (reference sequence). This CDR3 is built from 16 residues. V was pared by 0 bases and J by 0 bases, with 11 bases between. CDR3 protein: CAWSVPKHANTGELFF. The CDR3 nucleotides read TGTGCCTGGAGTGTACCTAAGCACGCGAACACCGGGGAGCTGTTTTTT.

V is TRBV6-5 and J is TRBJ2-1; D is undetermined. Trimming stripped 8 bases from V and 0 bases from J, with 14 bases between. Germline-derived CDR1 and CDR2 are MNHEY and SVGAGI. This CDR3 comprises 15 residues. The CDR3 spells CASQKGVGSYNEQFF. CDR3 DNA: TGTGCCAGCCAGAAAGGAGTAGGCTCCTACAATGAGCAGTTCTTC.

The chain couples TRBV19 to TRBJ1-5; TRBD1 agrees at 8 bases. The CDR3 runs 15 residues. V was clipped by 5 bases and J by 4 bases; unmatched bases: 7. Germline-derived CDR1 and CDR2 are LNHDA and SQIVND (reference sequence). CDR3 sequence (DNA): TGTGCCAGTAGTCCGGAGGACAGGGCGAATCAGCCCCAGCATTTT. Its protein is CASSPEDRANQPQHF.

The V gene is TRBV5-6, the J gene TRBJ1-3, with 8 positions matching TRBD1. The CDR3 extends over 17 amino acids. V trimming: 2 bases; J trimming: 4 bases; junction bases outside the gene matches: 11. Germline CDR1 and CDR2: SGHDT and YYEEEE. In nucleotides, the CDR3 is TGTGCCAGCAGCTTACTCGCTCGGACAGGGATAGGAAACACCATATATTTT. Its translation: CASSLLARTGIGNTIYF.

The genes are TRBV9 and TRBJ2-3, with TRBD2 identical over 8 bases. There are 15 residues in the CDR3. Germline V gene sequence: CDR1 SGDLS, CDR2 YYNGEE. With 4 bases clipped from V and 2 bases from J, the junction kept 6 bases outside the gene matches. The CDR3 DNA reads TGTGCCAGCAGCTTCAAGCGGGGGCCCACAGATACGCAGTATTTT. Encoded protein: CASSFKRGPTDTQYF.

The V call is TRBV28, the J call TRBJ1-5, with TRBD1 as a possible D gene (6 bases). From germline, CDR1 is MDHEN and CDR2 SYDVKM. CDR3 size: 15 residues. V was cut by 5 bases and J by 7 bases, with 18 bases left in between. The CDR3 bases are TGTGCCAGCAGTCCCGCAGGGGCGTGGGGACAGCCCCAGCATTTT. Its translation is CASSPAGAWGQPQHF.

This chain connects TRBV19 to TRBJ1-2; 7 nucleotides agree with TRBD1. With V trimmed by 5 bases and J by 2 bases, 14 bases remained unmatched. Germline assignment: CDR1 LNHDA and CDR2 SQIVND (reference sequence). CDR3 length: 17 residues. The CDR3 sequence: CASSDRQGAAANYGYTF. As DNA, the CDR3 is TGTGCCAGTAGTGATCGACAGGGAGCCGCGGCAAACTATGGCTACACCTTC.

The V and J genes are TRBV24-1 and TRBJ2-3; the match to TRBD1 covers 7 bases. The CDR3 covers 11 residues. V lost 4 bases, J lost 10 bases, and 1 base stayed unmatched. Germline lookup yields CDR1 KGHDR and CDR2 SFDVKD. The CDR3 DNA reads TGTGCCACCAGTGAGAGGGGGCCGCAGTATTTT. Amino acids: CATSERGPQYF.

The genes are TRBV20-1 and TRBJ2-7; possibly TRBD2 for D (6 bases). The CDR3 contains 16 residues. Trimming stripped 3 bases from V and 5 bases from J, with 23 bases between. Per germline, CDR1 DFQATT and CDR2 SNEGSKA (reference sequence). The CDR3 loop is CSASGGPGLVDHEQYF. DNA of the CDR3: TGCAGTGCTAGTGGTGGACCGGGACTGGTCGACCACGAGCAGTACTTC.

V and J are TRBV7-2 and TRBJ1-1, with D perhaps TRBD1 (5 bases). Germline V gene sequence: CDR1 SGHTA, CDR2 FQGNSA. The length of the CDR3 is 14 residues. The V gene lost 5 bases and the J gene lost 8 bases, with 18 bases spanning the gap. CDR3 region: CASSRQMGPEEAFF. CDR3 sequence (DNA): TGTGCCAGCAGCCGGCAAATGGGGCCGGAAGAAGCTTTCTTT.

This chain links TRBV28 with TRBJ1-5; 7 nucleotides line up with TRBD1. Per the germline V gene, CDR1 is MDHEN and CDR2 is SYDVKM. The CDR3 totals 16 residues. V dropped 6 bases and J dropped 1; count of bases not matched to a gene: 9. The CDR3 loop is CASRSMGQMSNQPQHF. In DNA, the CDR3 is TGTGCCAGCAGGAGTATGGGACAGATGAGCAATCAGCCCCAGCATTTT.

This sequence joins TRBV6-2 or TRBV6-3 and TRBJ2-3; maybe TRBD2 (6 bases). The length of the CDR3 is 13 residues. Germline lookup yields CDR1 MNHEY and CDR2 SVGEGT. The V and J ends lost 6 bases and 3 bases respectively, with 10 bases between them. CDR3 sequence (DNA): TGTGCCAGCAGCATCCGGGGGACAGATACGCAGTATTTT. Protein sequence: CASSIRGTDTQYF.

The CDR3 loop is CASSREGDRVYGYTF. The CDR3 coding sequence is TGTGCCAGCAGCCGAGAAGGGGACAGGGTCTATGGCTACACCTTC. The rearrangement uses TRBV3-1 (or the pseudogene TRBV3-2) and TRBJ1-2; 9 positions agree with TRBD1. Trimming at V came to 4 bases and at J to 4 bases, leaving 7 bases not matched to a gene. Per germline, CDR1 LGHDT and CDR2 YNNKEL (reference sequence). The CDR3 totals 15 residues.

This chain connects TRBV5-1 to TRBJ2-3, with 9 nucleotides matching TRBD2. CDR3 size: 18 residues. Germline CDR1 SGHRS, CDR2 YFSETQ. Trimming removed 0 bases from V and 2 bases from J; junction bases left unmatched: 10. CDR3 loop: CASSLGQLAGGNTDTQYF. DNA of the CDR3: TGCGCCAGCAGCTTGGGGCAACTAGCGGGCGGGAACACAGATACGCAGTATTTT.

The chain employs TRBV6-5 and TRBJ2-3; 10 nucleotides agree with TRBD1. The CDR3 covers 15 residues. Germline CDR1 reads MNHEY; CDR2 reads SVGAGI. V was pared by 6 bases and J by 4 bases, with 7 bases of the junction left unmatched. The DNA of the CDR3 is TGTGCCAGCAGCTTCACAGGACAGGGGGCAGATACGCAGTATTTT. This gives the protein CASSFTGQGADTQYF.

This sequence joins TRBV5-5 and TRBJ2-3; a possible D gene is TRBD1 (5 bases). Germline values: CDR1 SGHKS, CDR2 YYEKEE (reference sequence). The germline V and J ends were trimmed by 3 bases and 1 base, with 9 bases remaining between them. The CDR3 covers 14 residues. The DNA of the CDR3 is TGTGCCAGCAGCTCAACAGGCCGCACAGATACGCAGTATTTT. Protein product: CASSSTGRTDTQYF.